The TCR beta chain described here comes from a study of cytomegalovirus exposure and HLA in healthy donors. Whole-study findings and limits: In the analysis, some V segments, TRBV6-2 and TRBV6-3 included, were excluded as indistinguishable. Rare sequences made up most TCRs, while some public TCRs were found in many donors.

Regarding this clone: What it recognizes is unknown.

With 60 Vbeta and 13 Jbeta primers, the PCR was carried out. The assay was immunoSEQ multiplex PCR, and TCRdb's table has in-frame clones only and misses some. The sample has some 190,000 clones, about 85% seen once. With 0 bases clipped from V and 7 bases from J, the junction kept 6 bases outside the gene matches. Germline CDR1 and CDR2: SGHRS and YFSETQ. The CDR3 length is 15 residues. The sample comprised PBMCs. The chain carries TRBV5-1 and TRBJ2-7, with TRBD2 matching over 11 bases. The origin of this receptor is a girl under 18 in good health and CMV-seropositive. The CDR3 protein is CASSLVLAGGKEQYF. The DNA of the CDR3 is TGCGCCAGCAGCTTGGTTCTAGCGGGAGGTAAAGAGCAGTACTTC.